This passage covers 2 T cell receptor beta chains from one sample sequenced in a study of Graves' ophthalmopathy and Graves' hyperthyroidism. Amplification targeted the TCR beta CDR3 regions, with RNA transcripts as the source material. First-round RT-PCR used HTBI primers; second-round multiplex PCR followed. TCRdb reanalysed the multiplex PCR reads using MiXCR and keeps one entry per CDR3 protein. Seen here are 620,000 or so distinct CDR3 sequences, 22% observed once, and the top ten hold around 6.5%. The sequenced material came from peripheral blood. The origin of the receptors is a woman under 30 with stable Graves' hyperthyroidism. Some clones in this sample may be carry-over from other donors' samples.

This clonotype showed up many times. The chain employs TRBV10-3 and TRBJ1-3; TRBD1 matches 7 bases. Germline V gene lookup returns CDR1 ENHRY and CDR2 SYGVKD. Unmatched junction bases numbered 9, after V lost 5 bases and J lost 8 bases. The CDR3 spans 14 residues. CDR3 DNA: TGTGCCATCAGTCAGACAGGGAATGTTGACACCATATATTTT. This sequence encodes CAISQTGNVDTIYF.

The rearrangement links TRBV13 to TRBJ2-5; either TRBD1 or TRBD2 may supply D (5 bases each). The CDR3 length is 18 residues. Germline V lookup: CDR1 PRHDT, CDR2 FYEKMQ (reference sequence). Trimming shortened V by 1 base and J by 3 bases, and 21 bases separated the two germline ends. The CDR3 DNA follows: TGTGCCAGCAGCTTAGTAGCGTTCGGGAAAGGGGCCAAAGAGACCCAGTACTTC. It is translated as CASSLVAFGKGAKETQYF.